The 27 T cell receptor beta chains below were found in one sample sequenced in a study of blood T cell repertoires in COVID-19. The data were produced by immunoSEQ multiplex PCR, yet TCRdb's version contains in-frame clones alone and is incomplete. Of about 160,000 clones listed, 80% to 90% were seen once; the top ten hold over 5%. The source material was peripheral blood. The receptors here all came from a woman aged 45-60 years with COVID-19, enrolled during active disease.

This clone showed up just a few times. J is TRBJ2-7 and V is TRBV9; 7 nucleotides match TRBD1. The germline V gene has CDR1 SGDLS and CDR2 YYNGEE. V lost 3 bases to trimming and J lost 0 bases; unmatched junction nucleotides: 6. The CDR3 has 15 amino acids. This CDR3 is CASSAGTASSYEQYF. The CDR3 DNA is TGTGCCAGCAGCGCCGGGACAGCGAGCTCCTACGAGCAGTACTTC.

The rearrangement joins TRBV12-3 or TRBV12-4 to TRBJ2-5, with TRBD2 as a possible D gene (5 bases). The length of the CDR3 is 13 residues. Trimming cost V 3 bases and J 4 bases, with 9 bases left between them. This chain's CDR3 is CASSFRAGETQYF. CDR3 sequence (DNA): TGTGCCAGCAGTTTCCGGGCGGGAGAGACCCAGTACTTC.

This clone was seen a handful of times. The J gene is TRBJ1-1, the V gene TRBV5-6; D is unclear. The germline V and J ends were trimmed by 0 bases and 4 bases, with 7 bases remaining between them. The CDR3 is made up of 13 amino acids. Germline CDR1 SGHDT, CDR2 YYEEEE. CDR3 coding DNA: TGTGCCAGCAGCTTGGCCTCCGGCACTGAAGCTTTCTTT. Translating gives CASSLASGTEAFF.

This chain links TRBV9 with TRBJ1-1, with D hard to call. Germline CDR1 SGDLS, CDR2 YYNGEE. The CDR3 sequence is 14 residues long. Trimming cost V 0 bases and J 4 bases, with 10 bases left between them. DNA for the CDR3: TGTGCCAGCAGCGTAGTGCGAGGTGGCACTGAAGCTTTCTTT. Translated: CASSVVRGGTEAFF.

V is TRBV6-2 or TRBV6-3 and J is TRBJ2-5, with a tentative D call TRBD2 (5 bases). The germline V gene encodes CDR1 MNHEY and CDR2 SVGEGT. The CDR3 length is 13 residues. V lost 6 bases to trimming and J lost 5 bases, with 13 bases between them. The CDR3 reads CASSPGLGETQYF. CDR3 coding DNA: TGTGCCAGCAGCCCCGGACTTGGGGAGACCCAGTACTTC.

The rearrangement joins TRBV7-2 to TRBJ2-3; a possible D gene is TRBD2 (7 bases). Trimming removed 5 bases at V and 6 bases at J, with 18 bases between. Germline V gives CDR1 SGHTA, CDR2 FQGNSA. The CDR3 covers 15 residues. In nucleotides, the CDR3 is TGTGCCAGCAGCCCTCGAGGCGGGGGCCAGGATACGCAGTATTTT. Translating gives CASSPRGGGQDTQYF.

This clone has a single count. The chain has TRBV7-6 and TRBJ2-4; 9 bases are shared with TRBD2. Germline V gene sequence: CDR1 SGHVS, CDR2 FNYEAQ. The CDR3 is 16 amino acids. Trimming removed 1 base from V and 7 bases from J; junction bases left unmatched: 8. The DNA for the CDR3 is TGTGCCAGCAGCTTAGAGCAGGCGGGGGGGCCGAACATTCAGTACTTC. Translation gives CASSLEQAGGPNIQYF.

The CDR3 coding sequence is TGTGCCAGCTCACCACCGGTACTAGCGGGGGGACTTTTAAGCTACGAGCAGTACTTC. Translation gives CASSPPVLAGGLLSYEQYF. The chain joins TRBV18 to TRBJ2-7; 12 bases are shared with TRBD2. CDR3 length: 19 amino acids. Trimming cost V 0 bases and J 3 bases; bases outside gene matches: 12. Per the germline V gene, CDR1 is KGHSH and CDR2 is LQKENI. The variable domain in full, completed from reference TRBV18 and TRBJ2-7, reads NAGVMQNPRHLVRRRGQEARLRCSPMKGHSHVYWYRQLPEEGLKFMVYLQKENIIDESGMPKERFSAEFPKEGPSILRIQQVVRGDSAAYFCASSPPVLAGGLLSYEQYFGPGTRLTVT.

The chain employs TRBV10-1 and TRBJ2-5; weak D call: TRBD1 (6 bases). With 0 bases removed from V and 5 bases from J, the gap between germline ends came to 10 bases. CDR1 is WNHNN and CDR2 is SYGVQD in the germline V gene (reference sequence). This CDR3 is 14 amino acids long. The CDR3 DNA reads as TGCGCCAGCAGTGAGTCGGGGACATTGGAGACCCAGTACTTC. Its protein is CASSESGTLETQYF.

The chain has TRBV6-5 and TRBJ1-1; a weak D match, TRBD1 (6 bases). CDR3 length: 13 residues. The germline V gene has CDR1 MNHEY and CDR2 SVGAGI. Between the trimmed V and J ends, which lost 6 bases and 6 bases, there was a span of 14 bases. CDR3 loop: CASRPRGTAEAFF. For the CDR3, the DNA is TGTGCCAGCAGACCCAGGGGTACCGCTGAAGCTTTCTTT.

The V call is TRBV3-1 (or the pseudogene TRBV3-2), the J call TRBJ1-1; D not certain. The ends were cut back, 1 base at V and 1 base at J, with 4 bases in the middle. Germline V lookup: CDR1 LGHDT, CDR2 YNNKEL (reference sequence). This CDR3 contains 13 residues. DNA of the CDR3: TGTGCCAGCAGCCAAGTCAAGAACACTGAAGCTTTCTTT. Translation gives CASSQVKNTEAFF.

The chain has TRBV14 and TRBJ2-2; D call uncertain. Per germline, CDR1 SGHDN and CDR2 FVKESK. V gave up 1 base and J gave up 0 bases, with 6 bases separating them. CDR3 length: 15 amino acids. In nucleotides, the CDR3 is TGTGCCAGCAGCCAAGTTCTTCCGAACACCGGGGAGCTGTTTTTT. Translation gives CASSQVLPNTGELFF.

For the CDR3, the DNA is TGTGCCTGGGGGTCCGGGAACAGCAATCAGCCCCAGCATTTT. The encoded protein is CAWGSGNSNQPQHF. The rearrangement joins TRBV30 to TRBJ1-5; D uncertain. There are 14 residues in the CDR3. The V end was cut by 5 bases, the J end by 1 base, with 12 bases between. Germline assignment: CDR1 GTSNPN and CDR2 SVGIG (reference sequence).

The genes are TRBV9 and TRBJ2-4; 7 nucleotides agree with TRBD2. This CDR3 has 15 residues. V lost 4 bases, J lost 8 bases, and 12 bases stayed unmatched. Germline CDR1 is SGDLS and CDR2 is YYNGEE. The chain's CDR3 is CASSPLGGTKDIQYF. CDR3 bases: TGTGCCAGCAGCCCCCTCGGGGGGACTAAGGACATTCAGTACTTC.

This chain's CDR3 is CASSTAWNTEAFF. The CDR3 DNA reads TGTGCCAGCAGCACAGCATGGAACACTGAAGCTTTCTTT. The chain links TRBV5-5 to TRBJ1-1; D ambiguous. The CDR3 is 13 amino acids. Trimming took off 4 bases at V and 1 base at J, with 8 bases between the two ends. The germline CDR1 and CDR2 sequences are SGHKS and YYEKEE (reference sequence).

The CDR3 region is CASSPQGVNEQFF. CDR3 nucleotides: TGCGCCAGCAGCCCACAGGGGGTGAATGAGCAGTTCTTC. The J gene is TRBJ2-1, the V gene TRBV5-1, with 8 positions matching TRBD1. This CDR3 spans 13 amino acids. With V trimmed by 4 bases and J by 7 bases, 4 bases remained unmatched. The germline CDR1 and CDR2 sequences are SGHRS and YFSETQ.

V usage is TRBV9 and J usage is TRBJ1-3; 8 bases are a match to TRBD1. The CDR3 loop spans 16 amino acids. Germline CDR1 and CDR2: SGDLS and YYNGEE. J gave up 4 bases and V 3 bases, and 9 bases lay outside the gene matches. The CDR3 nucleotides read TGTGCCAGCAGCGGAAGGACAGGGTCGACCGGAAACACCATATATTTT. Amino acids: CASSGRTGSTGNTIYF. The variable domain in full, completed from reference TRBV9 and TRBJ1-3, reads DSGVTQTPKHLITATGQRVTLRCSPRSGDLSVYWYQQSLDQGLQFLIQYYNGEERAKGNILERFSAQQFPDLHSELNLSSLELGDSALYFCASSGRTGSTGNTIYFGEGSWLTVV.

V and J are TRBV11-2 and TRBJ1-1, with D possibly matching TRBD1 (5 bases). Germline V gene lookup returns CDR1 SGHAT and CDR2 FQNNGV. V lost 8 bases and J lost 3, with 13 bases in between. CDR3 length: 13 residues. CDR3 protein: CASRGDGYTEAFF. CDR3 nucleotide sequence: TGTGCCAGCCGGGGGGACGGGTACACTGAAGCTTTCTTT.

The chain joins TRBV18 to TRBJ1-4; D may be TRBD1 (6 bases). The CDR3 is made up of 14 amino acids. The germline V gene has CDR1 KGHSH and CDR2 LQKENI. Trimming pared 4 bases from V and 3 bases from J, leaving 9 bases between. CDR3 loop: CASSRDKSNEKLFF. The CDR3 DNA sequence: TGTGCCAGCTCACGGGACAAGTCTAATGAAAAACTGTTTTTT.

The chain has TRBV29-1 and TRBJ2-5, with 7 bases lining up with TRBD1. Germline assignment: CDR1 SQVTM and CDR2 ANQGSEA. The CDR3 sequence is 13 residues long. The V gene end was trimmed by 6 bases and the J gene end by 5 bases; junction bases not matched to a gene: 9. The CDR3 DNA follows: TGCAGCGTCCAACAGGGGCAGGTTGAGACCCAGTACTTC. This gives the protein CSVQQGQVETQYF.

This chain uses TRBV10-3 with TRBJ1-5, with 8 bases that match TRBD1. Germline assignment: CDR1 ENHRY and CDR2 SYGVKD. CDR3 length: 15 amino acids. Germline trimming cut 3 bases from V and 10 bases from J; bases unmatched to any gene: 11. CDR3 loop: CAISDRWTGSDPQHF. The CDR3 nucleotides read TGTGCCATCAGTGACAGGTGGACAGGGAGCGATCCCCAGCATTTT.

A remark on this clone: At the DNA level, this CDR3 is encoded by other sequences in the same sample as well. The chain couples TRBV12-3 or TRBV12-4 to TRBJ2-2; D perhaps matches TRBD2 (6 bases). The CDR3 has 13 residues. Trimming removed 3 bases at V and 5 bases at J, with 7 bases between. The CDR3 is CASSLGGTGELFF. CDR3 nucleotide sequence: TGTGCCAGCAGTTTGGGGGGTACCGGGGAGCTGTTTTTT.

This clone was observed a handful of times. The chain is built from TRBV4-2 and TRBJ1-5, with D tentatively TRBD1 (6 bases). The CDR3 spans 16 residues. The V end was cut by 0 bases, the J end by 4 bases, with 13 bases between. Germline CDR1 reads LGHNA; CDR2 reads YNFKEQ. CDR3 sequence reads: CASSQDSGAGNQPQHF. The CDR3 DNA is TGTGCCAGCAGCCAAGATTCAGGGGCTGGGAATCAGCCCCAGCATTTT.

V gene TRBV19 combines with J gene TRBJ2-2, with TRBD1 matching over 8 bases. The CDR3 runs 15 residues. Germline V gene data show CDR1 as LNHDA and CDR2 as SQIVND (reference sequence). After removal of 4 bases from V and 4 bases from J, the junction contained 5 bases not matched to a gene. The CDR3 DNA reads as TGTGCCAGTAGTAGGGCTGACAGGGGCACCGGGGAGCTGTTTTTT. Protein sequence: CASSRADRGTGELFF.

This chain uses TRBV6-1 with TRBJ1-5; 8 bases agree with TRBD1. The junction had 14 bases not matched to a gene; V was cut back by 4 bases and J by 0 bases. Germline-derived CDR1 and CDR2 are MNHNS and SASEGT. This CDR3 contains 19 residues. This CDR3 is CASSARQGRSGASNQPQHF. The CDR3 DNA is TGTGCCAGCAGTGCAAGACAGGGGAGAAGTGGTGCTAGCAATCAGCCCCAGCATTTT.

The CDR3 is CASRTGGGETQYF. CDR3 sequence (DNA): TGCGCCAGCAGAACAGGGGGAGGAGAGACCCAGTACTTC. The chain has TRBV10-2 and TRBJ2-5; 8 nucleotides line up with TRBD1. Per the germline V gene, CDR1 is WSHSY and CDR2 is SAAADI. This CDR3 contains 13 residues. The trim removed 6 bases at V and 4 bases at J, leaving 4 bases unmatched.

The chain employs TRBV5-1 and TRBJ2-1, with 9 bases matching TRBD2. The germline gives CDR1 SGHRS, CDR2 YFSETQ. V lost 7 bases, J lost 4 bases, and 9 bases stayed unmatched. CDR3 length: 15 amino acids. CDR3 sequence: CASGPLAGSYNEQFF. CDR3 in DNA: TGCGCCAGCGGACCCCTAGCGGGGAGTTACAATGAGCAGTTCTTC.